The rows below give T cell receptor beta chains drawn from one sample of a study of T-cell reconstitution after alpha-beta-depleted transplantation in children. Via MiXCR, TCRdb re-called the PCR reads, giving one row per CDR3 protein. The data hold about 350,000 distinct CDR3 sequences, with more than 10% observed a single time. Specimen: PBMCs, collected from the stem cell graft. These TCRs come from a human donor who donated a stem cell graft to a child with Fanconi anemia. CDR3s include the opening cysteine and the closing phenylalanine or tryptophan. Each record gives: V gene, J gene, D gene, clone size, CDR3 protein, CDR3 DNA. The D gene is left open where the match is weak. Size is stated for part of the rows, as once, few or many counts, or as a class when the clone is expanded.

v_call: TRBV30
j_call: TRBJ2-1
d_call: TRBD2
clone_size: -
cdr3_aa: CAWSTAGGPGEQFF
cdr3_nt: TGTGCCTGGAGTACAGCGGGGGGGCCGGGTGAGCAGTTCTTC

v_call: TRBV30
j_call: TRBJ1-1
d_call: TRBD1
clone_size: few
cdr3_aa: CAWREQGKIAEAFF
cdr3_nt: TGTGCCTGGAGGGAACAGGGGAAGATTGCTGAAGCTTTCTTT

v_call: TRBV6-5
j_call: TRBJ2-1
d_call: TRBD2
clone_size: -
cdr3_aa: CASSYSLAGRGEQFF
cdr3_nt: TGTGCCAGCAGTTACTCCCTAGCGGGGAGGGGTGAGCAGTTCTTC

v_call: TRBV29-1
j_call: TRBJ2-7
d_call: -
clone_size: -
cdr3_aa: CSVEWGTSGEQYF
cdr3_nt: TGCAGCGTTGAGTGGGGGACATCAGGCGAGCAGTACTTC

v_call: TRBV19
j_call: TRBJ2-3
d_call: TRBD2
clone_size: few
cdr3_aa: CASSTFLAGQADTQYF
cdr3_nt: TGTGCCAGTAGTACGTTTCTAGCGGGCCAGGCGGATACGCAGTATTTT

v_call: TRBV5-1
j_call: TRBJ2-3
d_call: TRBD1
clone_size: many
cdr3_aa: CASSLVGQPSTDTQYF
cdr3_nt: TGCGCCAGCAGCTTGGTGGGACAGCCTAGCACAGATACGCAGTATTTT

v_call: TRBV5-1
j_call: TRBJ2-5
d_call: -
clone_size: many
cdr3_aa: CASSFDGTSETQYF
cdr3_nt: TGCGCCAGCAGCTTTGACGGGACGTCAGAGACCCAGTACTTC

v_call: TRBV10-2
j_call: TRBJ2-7
d_call: -
clone_size: many
cdr3_aa: CASSESRSYEQYF
cdr3_nt: TGCGCCAGCAGTGAGTCCCGGAGTTACGAGCAGTACTTC

v_call: TRBV29-1
j_call: TRBJ1-1
d_call: TRBD1
clone_size: -
cdr3_aa: CSVTGDFLYTEAFF
cdr3_nt: TGCAGCGTCACAGGGGACTTTCTGTACACTGAAGCTTTCTTT

v_call: TRBV5-1
j_call: TRBJ1-1
d_call: -
clone_size: -
cdr3_aa: CASTPDLTNTEAFF
cdr3_nt: TGCGCCAGCACCCCGGACCTCACTAACACTGAAGCTTTCTTT

v_call: TRBV29-1
j_call: TRBJ2-1
d_call: TRBD1
clone_size: many
cdr3_aa: CSVETGGLNEQFF
cdr3_nt: TGCAGCGTTGAGACAGGGGGCCTCAATGAGCAGTTCTTC

v_call: TRBV6-2/TRBV6-3
j_call: TRBJ1-1
d_call: -
clone_size: -
cdr3_aa: CASSYVPNTEAFF
cdr3_nt: TGTGCCAGCAGTTATGTCCCGAACACTGAAGCTTTCTTT

v_call: TRBV5-1
j_call: TRBJ1-1
d_call: -
clone_size: -
cdr3_aa: CASSPPRDPNTEAFF
cdr3_nt: TGCGCCAGCAGCCCACCCCGGGACCCAAACACTGAAGCTTTCTTT

v_call: TRBV9
j_call: TRBJ1-3
d_call: -
clone_size: many
cdr3_aa: CASSVGVGNTIYF
cdr3_nt: TGTGCCAGCAGCGTAGGGGTTGGAAACACCATATATTTT

v_call: TRBV3-1
j_call: TRBJ2-7
d_call: TRBD1
clone_size: many
cdr3_aa: CASSQGYRGNEQYF
cdr3_nt: TGTGCCAGCAGCCAAGGTTACAGGGGCAACGAGCAGTACTTC

v_call: TRBV7-6
j_call: TRBJ2-3
d_call: TRBD2
clone_size: -
cdr3_aa: CASSSGLAGGMDTQYF
cdr3_nt: TGTGCCAGCAGCTCGGGACTAGCGGGGGGGATGGATACGCAGTATTTT

v_call: TRBV28
j_call: TRBJ1-4
d_call: -
clone_size: -
cdr3_aa: CASRPPPEEKLFF
cdr3_nt: TGTGCCAGCAGGCCTCCTCCGGAGGAAAAACTGTTTTTT

v_call: TRBV7-2
j_call: TRBJ2-1
d_call: TRBD2
clone_size: many
cdr3_aa: CASSPISGGFWAEQFF
cdr3_nt: TGTGCCAGCAGCCCCATAAGCGGGGGGTTTTGGGCTGAGCAGTTCTTC

v_call: TRBV6-1
j_call: TRBJ1-2
d_call: -
clone_size: few
cdr3_aa: CASSEGGWYGYTF
cdr3_nt: TGTGCCAGCAGTGAGGGCGGATGGTATGGCTACACCTTC

v_call: TRBV28
j_call: TRBJ1-5
d_call: -
clone_size: -
cdr3_aa: CASSYLFRRANQPQHF
cdr3_nt: TGTGCCAGCAGTTACCTTTTCCGACGGGCAAATCAGCCCCAGCATTTT

v_call: TRBV12-3/TRBV12-4
j_call: TRBJ1-1
d_call: -
clone_size: -
cdr3_aa: CASSLLPPGVGNTEAFF
cdr3_nt: TGTGCCAGCAGTTTACTTCCCCCAGGGGTCGGGAACACTGAAGCTTTCTTT

v_call: TRBV20-1
j_call: TRBJ1-2
d_call: TRBD1
clone_size: many
cdr3_aa: CSASDLDRPVGYTF
cdr3_nt: TGCAGTGCTAGTGACCTGGACAGGCCGGTGGGCTACACCTTC

v_call: TRBV7-3
j_call: TRBJ2-5
d_call: TRBD2
clone_size: -
cdr3_aa: CASSSSSGGRQTQYF
cdr3_nt: TGTGCCAGCAGCTCCAGTTCGGGGGGGCGGCAGACCCAGTACTTC

v_call: TRBV5-1
j_call: TRBJ2-6
d_call: -
clone_size: -
cdr3_aa: CASSTAPSGANVLTF
cdr3_nt: TGCGCCAGCAGCACCGCTCCCTCTGGGGCCAACGTCCTGACTTTC

v_call: TRBV5-6
j_call: TRBJ2-7
d_call: -
clone_size: many
cdr3_aa: CASRSSGTPSYEQYF
cdr3_nt: TGTGCCAGCAGATCCTCCGGGACACCTTCCTACGAGCAGTACTTC

v_call: TRBV9
j_call: TRBJ2-3
d_call: -
clone_size: many
cdr3_aa: CASSVGGTDTQYF
cdr3_nt: TGTGCCAGCAGCGTAGGGGGGACAGATACGCAGTATTTT

v_call: TRBV20-1
j_call: TRBJ1-2
d_call: TRBD1
clone_size: many
cdr3_aa: CRGTGDGGYTF
cdr3_nt: TGCAGGGGAACAGGGGACGGGGGCTACACCTTC

v_call: TRBV7-8
j_call: TRBJ2-5
d_call: -
clone_size: -
cdr3_aa: CASSEPGQRQETQYF
cdr3_nt: TGTGCCAGCAGCGAGCCGGGACAACGGCAAGAGACCCAGTACTTC

v_call: TRBV20-1
j_call: TRBJ1-5
d_call: -
clone_size: many
cdr3_aa: CSTISTGSGMHF
cdr3_nt: TGCAGTACTATTTCGACGGGGTCGGGAATGCATTTT

v_call: TRBV9
j_call: TRBJ1-2
d_call: -
clone_size: many
cdr3_aa: CASSPDMGRIFYGYTF
cdr3_nt: TGTGCCAGCAGCCCAGATATGGGCAGAATCTTCTATGGCTACACCTTC

v_call: TRBV20-1
j_call: TRBJ1-1
d_call: -
clone_size: few
cdr3_aa: CSALAGGTEAFF
cdr3_nt: TGCAGTGCTTTGGCGGGGGGCACTGAAGCTTTCTTT

v_call: TRBV10-3
j_call: TRBJ2-5
d_call: -
clone_size: -
cdr3_aa: CAISERGAQETQYF
cdr3_nt: TGTGCCATCAGTGAACGAGGGGCCCAAGAGACCCAGTACTTC

v_call: TRBV12-3/TRBV12-4
j_call: TRBJ1-2
d_call: -
clone_size: -
cdr3_aa: CASSPLGGDYGYTF
cdr3_nt: TGTGCCAGCAGTCCTCTAGGTGGAGACTATGGCTACACCTTC

v_call: TRBV2
j_call: TRBJ1-2
d_call: -
clone_size: -
cdr3_aa: CASLPGNSYGYTF
cdr3_nt: TGTGCCAGCTTGCCCGGCAACTCCTATGGCTACACCTTC

v_call: TRBV15
j_call: TRBJ1-4
d_call: -
clone_size: few
cdr3_aa: CATSTERSLGALNEKLFF
cdr3_nt: TGTGCCACCAGCACAGAGAGGAGCCTAGGGGCCCTTAATGAAAAACTGTTTTTT

v_call: TRBV5-1
j_call: TRBJ2-5
d_call: -
clone_size: few
cdr3_aa: CASTRDAETQYF
cdr3_nt: TGCGCCAGCACCCGGGACGCGGAGACCCAGTACTTC

v_call: TRBV2
j_call: TRBJ1-1
d_call: -
clone_size: -
cdr3_aa: CASSSYLGPGIEAFF
cdr3_nt: TGTGCCAGCAGCTCCTATCTCGGCCCTGGGATTGAAGCTTTCTTT

v_call: TRBV20-1
j_call: TRBJ1-5
d_call: -
clone_size: -
cdr3_aa: CSARRGWSNQPQHF
cdr3_nt: TGCAGTGCTAGAAGAGGATGGAGCAATCAGCCCCAGCATTTT

v_call: TRBV5-1
j_call: TRBJ2-1
d_call: TRBD1
clone_size: few
cdr3_aa: CASSFSTGIGSEQFF
cdr3_nt: TGCGCCAGCAGCTTTTCGACAGGGATTGGTAGTGAGCAGTTCTTC

v_call: TRBV7-2
j_call: TRBJ1-1
d_call: -
clone_size: -
cdr3_aa: CASSPRQVENTEAFF
cdr3_nt: TGTGCCAGCAGCCCACGACAGGTAGAGAACACTGAAGCTTTCTTT

v_call: TRBV12-3/TRBV12-4
j_call: TRBJ2-6
d_call: -
clone_size: few
cdr3_aa: CASSQTTGRSGANVLTF
cdr3_nt: TGTGCCAGCAGTCAAACTACAGGGCGCTCTGGGGCCAACGTCCTGACTTTC

v_call: TRBV6-5
j_call: TRBJ1-2
d_call: -
clone_size: many
cdr3_aa: CASSYSGGRDGYTF
cdr3_nt: TGTGCCAGCAGTTACTCCGGGGGTCGGGATGGCTACACCTTC

v_call: TRBV5-6
j_call: TRBJ1-2
d_call: -
clone_size: -
cdr3_aa: CASKSFRGVWYGYTF
cdr3_nt: TGTGCCAGCAAGTCGTTTCGTGGGGTCTGGTATGGCTACACCTTC

v_call: TRBV7-9
j_call: TRBJ1-5
d_call: -
clone_size: few
cdr3_aa: CASSLAVGGTNNQPQHF
cdr3_nt: TGTGCCAGCAGCTTAGCAGTTGGGGGGACAAACAATCAGCCCCAGCATTTT

v_call: TRBV7-9
j_call: TRBJ2-2
d_call: -
clone_size: many
cdr3_aa: CASSPFGVAGELFF
cdr3_nt: TGTGCCAGCAGCCCGTTTGGGGTGGCCGGGGAGCTGTTTTTT

v_call: TRBV27
j_call: TRBJ2-7
d_call: TRBD2
clone_size: few
cdr3_aa: CASSLDPPSGALYEQYF
cdr3_nt: TGTGCCAGCAGTTTAGACCCTCCTAGCGGGGCTCTCTACGAGCAGTACTTC

v_call: TRBV28
j_call: TRBJ2-5
d_call: TRBD2
clone_size: -
cdr3_aa: CASSGATSGVQVTQYF
cdr3_nt: TGTGCCAGCAGTGGGGCGACTAGCGGGGTACAAGTCACCCAGTACTTC

v_call: TRBV20-1
j_call: TRBJ2-5
d_call: TRBD2
clone_size: many
cdr3_aa: CSVRRGGQTQYF
cdr3_nt: TGCAGTGTACGGCGGGGGGGGCAGACCCAGTACTTC

v_call: TRBV29-1
j_call: TRBJ2-7
d_call: -
clone_size: many
cdr3_aa: CSVDMGTYEQYF
cdr3_nt: TGCAGCGTTGATATGGGAACCTACGAGCAGTACTTC

v_call: TRBV7-2
j_call: TRBJ2-7
d_call: TRBD2
clone_size: -
cdr3_aa: CASRLLSGEIGEQYF
cdr3_nt: TGTGCCAGCAGGCTTCTGAGCGGGGAGATTGGCGAGCAGTACTTC

v_call: TRBV20-1
j_call: TRBJ1-5
d_call: TRBD1
clone_size: -
cdr3_aa: CSAPTGDGAQHF
cdr3_nt: TGCAGTGCCCCGACAGGGGATGGGGCCCAGCATTTT

v_call: TRBV30
j_call: TRBJ1-1
d_call: TRBD1
clone_size: -
cdr3_aa: CAALGGVSPEAFF
cdr3_nt: TGTGCCGCCCTAGGGGGCGTTAGTCCTGAAGCTTTCTTT

v_call: TRBV7-8
j_call: TRBJ2-5
d_call: -
clone_size: -
cdr3_aa: CASNDPWGETQYF
cdr3_nt: TGTGCCAGCAACGATCCCTGGGGGGAGACCCAGTACTTC